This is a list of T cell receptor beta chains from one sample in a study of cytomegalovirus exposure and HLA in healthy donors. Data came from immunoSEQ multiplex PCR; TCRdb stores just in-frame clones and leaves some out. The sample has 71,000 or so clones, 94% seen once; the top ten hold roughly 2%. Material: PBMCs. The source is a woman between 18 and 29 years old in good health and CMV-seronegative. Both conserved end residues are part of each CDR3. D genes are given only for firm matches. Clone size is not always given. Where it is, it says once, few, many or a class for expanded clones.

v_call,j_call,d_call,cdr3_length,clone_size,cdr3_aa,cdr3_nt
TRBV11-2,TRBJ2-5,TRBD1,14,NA,CASSRGQGQETQYF,TGTGCCAGCAGCCGGGGACAGGGCCAAGAGACCCAGTACTTC
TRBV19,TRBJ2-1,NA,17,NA,CASSMEAGGLTYNEQFF,TGTGCCAGTAGTATGGAAGCCGGGGGGCTAACCTACAATGAGCAGTTCTTC
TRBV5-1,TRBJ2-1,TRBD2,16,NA,CASRSGTDGTSGSKFF,TGCGCCAGCAGAAGTGGGACGGACGGGACTAGCGGGAGTAAGTTCTTC
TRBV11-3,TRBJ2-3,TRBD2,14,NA,CASSSRTSLDTQYF,TGTGCCAGCAGCTCGCGGACTAGTCTGGATACGCAGTATTTT
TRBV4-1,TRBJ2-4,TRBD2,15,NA,CASSQIAGGPGIQYF,TGCGCCAGCAGCCAGATAGCGGGGGGGCCGGGCATTCAGTACTTC
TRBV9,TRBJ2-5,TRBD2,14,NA,CASSALAVQETQYF,TGTGCCAGCAGCGCCCTAGCGGTACAAGAGACCCAGTACTTC
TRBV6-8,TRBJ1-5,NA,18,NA,CASRPKGPPRYSNQPQHF,TGTGCCAGCAGACCCAAGGGGCCTCCGAGATATAGCAATCAGCCCCAGCATTTT
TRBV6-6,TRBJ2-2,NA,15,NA,CASSYSSRNTGELFF,TGTGCCAGCAGTTACTCGAGTCGGAACACCGGGGAGCTGTTTTTT
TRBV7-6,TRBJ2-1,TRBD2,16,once,CASSLRAGDSYNEQFF,TGTGCCAGCAGCTTACGAGCGGGGGACTCCTACAATGAGCAGTTCTTC
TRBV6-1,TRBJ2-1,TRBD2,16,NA,CASSDRTSGGAGEQFF,TGTGCCAGCAGTGATCGGACTAGCGGGGGGGCCGGAGAGCAGTTCTTC
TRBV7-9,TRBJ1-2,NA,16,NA,CASGALAVVVNYGYTF,TGTGCCAGCGGCGCCCTTGCGGTCGTAGTCAACTATGGCTACACCTTC
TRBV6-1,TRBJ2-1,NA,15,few,CASSEAPGNYNEQFF,TGTGCCAGCAGTGAAGCGCCGGGGAACTACAATGAGCAGTTCTTC
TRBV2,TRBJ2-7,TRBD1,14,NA,CASSWTGGPYEQYF,TGTGCCAGCAGCTGGACAGGGGGCCCCTACGAGCAGTACTTC
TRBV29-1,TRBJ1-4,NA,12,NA,CSVESQSGELFF,TGCAGCGTTGAATCTCAGTCCGGGGAACTGTTTTTT
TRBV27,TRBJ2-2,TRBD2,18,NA,CASSSVGLAGADTGELFF,TGTGCCAGCAGTTCCGTAGGACTAGCGGGGGCCGACACCGGGGAGCTGTTTTTT
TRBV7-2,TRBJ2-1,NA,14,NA,CASSLTLVEDEQFF,TGTGCCAGCAGCTTAACCCTGGTAGAGGATGAGCAGTTCTTC